This entry is about one T cell receptor (beta chain). Its specificity is unknown. The data belong to a study of cytomegalovirus exposure and HLA in healthy donors. General study findings and limits: Analysis was performed later, and it showed HLA-associated TCR beta chains to be more clonally expanded than equally common others. Most of the TCR beta V segments (in an earlier analysis) were productive either about 87% or about 30% of the time. The only immune exposure information that was available was CMV serostatus.

It was with 60 Vbeta and 13 Jbeta primers that the PCR ran. Repertoires were generated with immunoSEQ multiplex PCR, while TCRdb's copy carries only in-frame clones and drops some. Of some 130,000 clones listed, roughly four fifths are singletons. The CDR3 has 16 amino acids. The germline gives CDR1 SGHRS, CDR2 YFSETQ. V was clipped by 0 bases and J by 5 bases; unmatched bases: 8. This rearrangement joins TRBV5-1 to TRBJ2-3; 8 bases match TRBD2. Sequenced input: PBMCs. This TCR came from a woman in her fifties or sixties in good health and CMV-seropositive. CDR3 nucleotide sequence: TGCGCCAGCAGCTTGGACGGGGGGGCCAATATAGATACGCAGTATTTT. Translation: CASSLDGGANIDTQYF.